This is a list of T cell receptor beta chains from one sample in a study of CD8 T cells in Susac syndrome. TCRdb re-called the immunoSEQ multiplex PCR reads through MiXCR, storing one row per CDR3 protein. This repertoire shows about 300,000 distinct CDR3 sequences, just over 90% found once; its top ten account for about 0.07%. The sequencing sample was made of CD4+ T cells from PBMCs. The receptors here all came from a human donor with multiple sclerosis. Both conserved end residues are part of each CDR3. Each record gives: clone size, D gene, V gene, J gene, CDR3 DNA, CDR3 protein. D genes are given only for firm matches. Size tells how often a clone was seen (once, few, many) or the class of an expanded clone, and some rows leave it out.

few,.,TRBV12-3/TRBV12-4,TRBJ2-7,TGTGCCAGCAGGGGGGACTCCTACGAGCAGTACTTC,CASRGDSYEQYF
.,.,TRBV20-1,TRBJ1-1,TGCAGTGCTCCCGACGGAACTAACACTGAAGCTTTCTTT,CSAPDGTNTEAFF
few,.,TRBV12-3/TRBV12-4,TRBJ2-1,TGTGCCAGCAGTTTCGGAAGCTCCTACAATGAGCAGTTCTTC,CASSFGSSYNEQFF
once,.,TRBV20-1,TRBJ2-7,TGCAGTGCTAGTAAATCTGGCTCCTACGAGCAGTACTTC,CSASKSGSYEQYF
.,TRBD2,TRBV30,TRBJ2-1,TGTGCCTGGAGTGTTGGTCTAGCGGGAGCCGATGAGCAGTTCTTC,CAWSVGLAGADEQFF
.,.,TRBV7-3,TRBJ2-5,TGTGCCAGCAGCTTAACCCCGACTGCAAGGACCCAGTACTTC,CASSLTPTARTQYF
.,TRBD1,TRBV7-2,TRBJ1-1,TGTGCCAGCTCGCGACAGGGGGCTGGGGTAAAGACTGAAGCTTTCTTT,CASSRQGAGVKTEAFF
.,.,TRBV11-2,TRBJ2-3,TGTGCCAGCAGGACCTACAAAGGGATCGGGGATAGAAGGCATTTT,CASRTYKGIGDRRHF
.,.,TRBV19,TRBJ1-1,TGTGCCAGTAGTATAGGTCCCAGGGCGAACACTGAAGCTTTCTTT,CASSIGPRANTEAFF
.,TRBD1,TRBV12-3/TRBV12-4,TRBJ2-3,TGTGCCAGCAGCCCAAGACAGGGGGCTGTCACAGATACGCAGTATTTT,CASSPRQGAVTDTQYF
.,.,TRBV6-1,TRBJ1-5,TGTGCCAGCAGTGCCGGGCCGGATCAGCCCCAGCATTTT,CASSAGPDQPQHF
.,.,TRBV3-1,TRBJ2-3,TGTGCCAGCAGCCAAGTGCAGATCGCGGGACGTATCACAGATACGCAGTATTTT,CASSQVQIAGRITDTQYF
.,.,TRBV6-1,TRBJ2-7,TGTGCCAGCAAAACTCTTCAGGTAACCTCCTACGAGCAGTACTTC,CASKTLQVTSYEQYF
.,TRBD1,TRBV19,TRBJ2-7,TGTGCCAGTAGTATTGGCAGGGGGACATACGAGCAGTACTTC,CASSIGRGTYEQYF
once,.,TRBV29-1,TRBJ1-2,TGCAGCGTTGCCCCACTCATAGGCAACTATGGCTACACCTTC,CSVAPLIGNYGYTF
.,TRBD2,TRBV29-1,TRBJ2-3,TGCAGCGCCGGGGAAACTAGCGCTGATACGCAGTATTTT,CSAGETSADTQYF
.,.,TRBV3-1,TRBJ1-1,TGTGCCAGCAGCCAAGTCCCCGGATCCGGGGGGAACACTGAAGCTTTCTTT,CASSQVPGSGGNTEAFF
.,.,TRBV20-1,TRBJ2-2,TGCAGTGCTATAAGGGGGACCGGGGAGCTGTTTTTT,CSAIRGTGELFF
.,.,TRBV28,TRBJ2-4,TGTGCCAGCAGTTTTGGGGGCCCTCAAAACATTCAGTACTTC,CASSFGGPQNIQYF
.,.,TRBV7-2,TRBJ2-1,TGTGCCAGCAGTCCACGGATGGGTGAGCAGTTCTTC,CASSPRMGEQFF
.,TRBD2,TRBV3-1,TRBJ2-7,TGTGCCAGCAGCCACCGACTAGCGGGGACCTACGAGCAGTACTTC,CASSHRLAGTYEQYF
.,.,TRBV7-3,TRBJ2-5,TGTGCCAGCAGCCCAGCAGGGAGTCAAGAGACCCAGTACTTC,CASSPAGSQETQYF
.,.,TRBV9,TRBJ2-7,TGTGCCAGCAGCGGTGGGGCAGCAAAGATCTACGAGCAGTACTTC,CASSGGAAKIYEQYF
once,TRBD1,TRBV7-3,TRBJ2-2,TGTGCCAGCAGCCCCTCCCACCAGGGGGCCGGAACCGGGGAGCTGTTTTTT,CASSPSHQGAGTGELFF
.,TRBD2,TRBV5-4,TRBJ2-7,TGTGCCAGCAGCTTGGCCCGTAGCGGGAGCTACGAGCAGTACTTC,CASSLARSGSYEQYF
.,.,TRBV2,TRBJ2-5,TGTGCCACCGTCCTAGCGACGTACCAAGAGACCCAGTACTTC,CATVLATYQETQYF
.,.,TRBV3-1,TRBJ1-3,TGTGCCAGCAGCCAAGTTTTGGGAGGAAACACCATATATTTT,CASSQVLGGNTIYF
.,TRBD1,TRBV30,TRBJ2-5,TGTGCCGGGAACAGGGGAAGAGAGACCCAGTACTTC,CAGNRGRETQYF
.,.,TRBV4-2,TRBJ1-2,TGTGCCAGCAGCCAAGAATTGGGTTTAGGGATAGGGAATGGCTACACCTTC,CASSQELGLGIGNGYTF
.,.,TRBV9,TRBJ1-1,TGTGCCAGCAGCGTAGTTGCCGGGGGGGCAGCTTTCTTT,CASSVVAGGAAFF
.,.,TRBV6-2/TRBV6-3,TRBJ2-5,TGTGCCAGCAGTTGGTCGAGGGAGACCCAGTACTTC,CASSWSRETQYF
.,.,TRBV23-1,TRBJ2-2,TGCGCCAGCAGTCATCAACCCGGGGAGCTGTTTTTT,CASSHQPGELFF